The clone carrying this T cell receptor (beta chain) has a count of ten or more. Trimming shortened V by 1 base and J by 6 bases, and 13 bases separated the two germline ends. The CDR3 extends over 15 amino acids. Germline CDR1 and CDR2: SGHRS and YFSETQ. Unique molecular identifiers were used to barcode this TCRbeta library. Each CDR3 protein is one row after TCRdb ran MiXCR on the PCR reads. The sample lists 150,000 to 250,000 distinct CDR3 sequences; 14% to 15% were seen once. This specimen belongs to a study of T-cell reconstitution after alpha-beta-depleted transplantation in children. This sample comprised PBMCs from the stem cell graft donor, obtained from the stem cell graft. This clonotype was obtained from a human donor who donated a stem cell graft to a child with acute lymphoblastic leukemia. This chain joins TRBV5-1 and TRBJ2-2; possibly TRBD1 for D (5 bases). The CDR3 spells CASSLILVGPGELFF. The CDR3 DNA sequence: TGCGCCAGCAGCTTGATTCTCGTGGGGCCCGGGGAGCTGTTTTTT.